Included here is one T cell receptor beta chain sequence, with context. As yet, its antigen is unknown. The data originate from a study of PD-1 blockade in mismatch repair-deficient tumors. Broader study findings: After pembrolizumab, tumor-resident clones rose rapidly, then generally contracted before radiologic responses.

V lost 0 bases, J lost 9 bases, and 7 bases stayed unmatched. Germline V gives CDR1 SGHRS, CDR2 YFSETQ. This CDR3 has 15 amino acids. The protocol was immunoSEQ multiplex PCR, while the TCRdb copy is restricted to in-frame clones and leaves out a portion. The sample carries 25,000 to 30,000 clones, approximately 84% recorded once. The material was PBMCs, obtained before pembrolizumab treatment. This chain connects TRBV5-1 to TRBJ2-1; 9 nucleotides align to TRBD2. The sequence came from an adult with mismatch repair-deficient cancer. DNA of the CDR3: TGCGCCAGCAGCTTGGTGGTAGCGGGAGACGGTGAGCAGTTCTTC. Its translation: CASSLVVAGDGEQFF.